These 32 T cell receptor beta chains were all obtained from the same sample, sequenced in a study of identical twins. From the 5' RACE reads, TCRdb called clonotypes with MiXCR, one entry per CDR3 protein. The sample records about 480,000 distinct CDR3 sequences, 14% being singletons. This sample was shared with a second study, whose subject was yellow fever vaccine responses in identical twins.

The specimen was CD4+ T cells sorted from blood. These receptors all come from a young woman in good health.

This chain uses TRBV29-1 with TRBJ2-1, with D possibly being TRBD2 (5 bases). This CDR3 comprises 12 residues. Germline V CDR1 and CDR2: SQVTM, ANQGSEA. The V gene lost 4 bases and the J gene lost 7 bases, with 11 bases spanning the gap. The CDR3 spells CSVASGVNEQFF. For the CDR3, the DNA is TGCAGCGTTGCTTCCGGGGTAAATGAGCAGTTCTTC.

The rearrangement uses TRBV11-2 and TRBJ2-5; D remains unclear. CDR3 size: 13 residues. The germline gives CDR1 SGHAT, CDR2 FQNNGV. Deletions cut 2 bases from V and 0 bases from J, with 4 bases between. CDR3 loop: CASSLSYQETQYF. The CDR3 region has the DNA TGTGCCAGCAGCTTAAGCTACCAAGAGACCCAGTACTTC.

This clonotype was counted a few times. The rearrangement links TRBV28 to TRBJ2-7; D not resolved. With 9 bases removed from V and 0 bases from J, the gap between germline ends came to 6 bases. There are 11 residues in the CDR3. Germline V gene lookup returns CDR1 MDHEN and CDR2 SYDVKM. The CDR3 loop is CASCSSYEQYF. CDR3 nucleotide sequence: TGTGCCAGTTGTAGCTCCTACGAGCAGTACTTC.

This clonotype was seen repeatedly, ten times or more. The chain recombines TRBV7-2 with TRBJ2-5; tentatively, D is TRBD2 (5 bases). The V gene's germline CDR1 is SGHTA and CDR2 FQGNSA. CDR3 length: 14 amino acids. V was cut by 3 bases and J by 5 bases, with 13 bases left in between. The CDR3 DNA reads as TGTGCCAGCAGCTTTAGTACTAGTGGGGAGACCCAGTACTTC. This translates into CASSFSTSGETQYF.

The sample holds a few counts of this clonotype. J is TRBJ2-3 and V is TRBV20-1; TRBD1 matches 7 bases. The CDR3 spans 11 residues. Germline V gene data show CDR1 as DFQATT and CDR2 as SNEGSKA (reference sequence). V shed 8 bases and J 5 bases; nucleotides not matched to a gene: 4. The CDR3 coding sequence is TGCAGTACCCACAGGGGAGATACGCAGTATTTT. Translating it yields CSTHRGDTQYF.

V and J are TRBV10-3 and TRBJ2-1; possibly TRBD2 for D (6 bases). The CDR3 contains 17 residues. Trimming removed 11 bases from V and 5 bases from J, with 28 bases in between. Germline CDR1 ENHRY, CDR2 SYGVKD. The CDR3 DNA is TGTGCCGTTTTTGGGGGGTTAGTTTTGTCTAGGGACAATGAGCAGTTCTTC. Amino acid sequence: CAVFGGLVLSRDNEQFF.

The chain is built from TRBV20-1 and TRBJ2-3, with 11 nucleotides matching TRBD2. The germline V gene encodes CDR1 DFQATT and CDR2 SNEGSKA (reference sequence). The CDR3 has 18 amino acids. Trimming took 0 bases from V and 2 from J; bases not matched to a gene: 10. The CDR3 loop reads CSARDPLRLAGYTDTQYF. Here the CDR3 DNA reads TGCAGTGCTAGAGACCCCCTTAGACTAGCGGGATACACAGATACGCAGTATTTT.

The rearrangement links TRBV4-1 to TRBJ2-6; D unresolved. The CDR3 spans 17 residues. V was pared by 0 bases and J by 0 bases, with 9 bases between. Germline assignment: CDR1 MGHRA and CDR2 YSYEKL. The CDR3: CASSQDSRNSGANVLTF. CDR3 nucleotides: TGCGCCAGCAGCCAAGATAGTAGGAACTCTGGGGCCAACGTCCTGACTTTC.

This clonotype was detected ten times or more. This chain joins TRBV10-3 and TRBJ2-7; D possibly corresponds to TRBD1 (6 bases). The CDR3 runs to 11 residues. From germline, CDR1 is ENHRY and CDR2 SYGVKD. V lost 9 bases and J lost 5, with 11 bases in between. CDR3 DNA: TGTGCCATGAAGGGACACCACGAGCAGTACTTC. As protein: CAMKGHHEQYF.

V and J are TRBV7-2 and TRBJ1-3; the D is unclear. The length of the CDR3 is 14 residues. Trimming cost V 2 bases and J 0 bases, with 5 bases left between them. Per the germline V gene, CDR1 is SGHTA and CDR2 is FQGNSA. The CDR3 region is CASSLPHSGNTIYF. CDR3 DNA sequence: TGTGCCAGCAGCTTACCTCACTCTGGAAACACCATATATTTT.

The chain is built from TRBV7-2 and TRBJ2-3; possibly TRBD2 for D (5 bases). This CDR3 comprises 16 residues. Trimming shortened V by 3 bases and J by 5 bases, and 18 bases separated the two germline ends. Germline V gene lookup returns CDR1 SGHTA and CDR2 FQGNSA. CDR3 loop: CASSFVGWEKVDTQYF. The CDR3 nucleotides are TGTGCCAGCAGCTTCGTCGGGTGGGAGAAGGTAGATACGCAGTATTTT. The full variable domain, rest sourced from reference TRBV7-2 and TRBJ2-3, is GAGVSQSPSNKVTEKGKDVELRCDPISGHTALYWYRQSLGQGLEFLIYFQGNSAPDKSGLPSDRFSAERTGGSVSTLTIQRTQQEDSAVYLCASSFVGWEKVDTQYFGPGTRLTVL.

V and J are TRBV12-3 or TRBV12-4 and TRBJ2-1; 8 bases are shared with TRBD1. This CDR3 comprises 13 residues. Trimming cost V 7 bases and J 6 bases; bases outside gene matches: 5. CDR3 loop: CASKQGGVNEQFF. In DNA, the CDR3 is TGTGCCAGCAAACAGGGGGGAGTCAATGAGCAGTTCTTC.

V usage is TRBV6-1 and J usage is TRBJ2-5; a weak D match, TRBD1 (7 bases). The CDR3 length is 16 residues. Germline lookup yields CDR1 MNHNS and CDR2 SASEGT. V was trimmed by 5 bases and J by 0 bases, leaving 16 bases between them. The CDR3 is CASSTSRGVYQETQYF. As DNA, the CDR3 is TGTGCCAGCAGTACAAGCAGGGGGGTGTACCAAGAGACCCAGTACTTC.

This clonotype was detected only a few times. This sequence joins TRBV12-3 or TRBV12-4 and TRBJ2-2; the D gene is possibly TRBD2 (5 bases). The CDR3 sequence is 12 residues long. V lost 3 bases and J 7 bases, leaving 6 bases between the germline ends. CDR3 DNA: TGTGCCAGCAGTTTTGGAGGCGGGGAGCTGTTTTTT. Encoded protein: CASSFGGGELFF.

This chain connects TRBV7-2 to TRBJ2-5, with D hard to call. CDR3 size: 14 residues. CDR1 is SGHTA and CDR2 is FQGNSA in the germline V gene. Between the trimmed V and J ends, which lost 3 bases and 4 bases, there was a span of 12 bases. Here the CDR3 reads CASSFGSSLETQYF. CDR3 DNA sequence: TGTGCCAGCAGCTTTGGGTCGTCGTTAGAGACCCAGTACTTC.

This clonotype has just a few counts. The V and J genes are TRBV3-1 and TRBJ2-7, with D unclear. V was clipped by 6 bases and J by 2 bases, with 14 bases between them. CDR3 length equals 14 residues. Per the germline V gene, CDR1 is LGHDT and CDR2 is YNNKEL (reference sequence). CDR3 nucleotides: TGTGCCAGCAGTCTATTCCCCGGGCCCTACGAGCAGTACTTC. Translation gives CASSLFPGPYEQYF.

The table lists this clonotype with many counts. J is TRBJ2-1 and V is TRBV29-1; 11 nucleotides match TRBD2. The germline CDR1 and CDR2 sequences are SQVTM and ANQGSEA. The CDR3 is made up of 18 amino acids. V lost 5 bases, J lost 9 bases, and 21 bases stayed unmatched. The CDR3, as DNA: TGCAGCGTTTTCAACGGACAGTTATGGGGGACTAGCGGAGGTGAGCAGTTCTTC. Residues: CSVFNGQLWGTSGGEQFF.

As regards this clonotype: One junction end disagrees with the germline gene, perhaps due to a read error. The chain uses TRBV7-7 and TRBJ2-1; 9 bases fit TRBD1. The CDR3 runs 13 residues. Per germline, CDR1 SSHAT and CDR2 FNYEAQ (reference sequence). The DNA for the CDR3 is TGTGCTAGCAGCCCGGGACAGGGCAATGAGCAGTTCTTC. It specifies CASSPGQGNEQFF.

This clonotype appeared a few times. This chain links TRBV20-1 with TRBJ2-7; 8 nucleotides match TRBD2. The trim removed 5 bases at V and 2 bases at J, leaving 8 bases unmatched. This CDR3 region has 14 residues. Germline V gene sequence: CDR1 DFQATT, CDR2 SNEGSKA (reference sequence). For the CDR3, the DNA is TGCAGTGCTGCCGACCCGGGAGGGGCCTACGAGCAGTACTTC. It translates to CSAADPGGAYEQYF.

This clonotype was observed a handful of times. The CDR3 loop is CASRSISDRDTGELFF. The CDR3 region has the DNA TGTGCCAGCAGGAGCATTAGCGATCGGGACACCGGGGAGCTGTTTTTT. This chain uses TRBV6-1 with TRBJ2-2, with a tentative D call TRBD2 (5 bases). V was clipped by 6 bases and J by 3 bases, with 17 bases between them. The CDR3 runs 16 residues. CDR1 MNHNS and CDR2 SASEGT come from the germline V gene.

The V gene is TRBV18, the J gene TRBJ2-3, with D perhaps matching TRBD2 (6 bases). Germline loops: CDR1 KGHSH, CDR2 LQKENI. Trimming removed 6 bases from V and 2 bases from J, with 12 bases in between. CDR3 length: 14 residues. CDR3 DNA: TGTGCCAGCTCCATAGCGGTTTCCACAGATACGCAGTATTTT. This sequence encodes CASSIAVSTDTQYF.

This clonotype turned up a few times. The gene calls are TRBV19 and TRBJ2-1; D perhaps matches TRBD1 (6 bases). V lost 6 bases and J 5 bases, leaving 14 bases between the germline ends. Germline V gene lookup returns CDR1 LNHDA and CDR2 SQIVND (reference sequence). The CDR3 runs 14 residues. The CDR3 reads CASRHQGSNNEQFF. The CDR3 DNA reads as TGTGCCAGTAGGCACCAGGGGTCCAACAATGAGCAGTTCTTC.

J is TRBJ2-3 and V is TRBV9; D is unresolved. This CDR3 contains 12 residues. The germline V gene encodes CDR1 SGDLS and CDR2 YYNGEE. The ends were cut back, 0 bases at V and 5 bases at J, with 4 bases in the middle. CDR3 nucleotide sequence: TGTGCCAGCAGCGTAGATGGAGATACGCAGTATTTT. Protein product: CASSVDGDTQYF.

This clonotype was seen only a few times. The V gene is TRBV7-2, the J gene TRBJ2-1; no definite D call. With 5 bases removed from V and 8 bases from J, the gap between germline ends came to 19 bases. Germline lookup yields CDR1 SGHTA and CDR2 FQGNSA. This CDR3 spans 15 amino acids. CDR3 nucleotide sequence: TGTGCCAGCAGCCCAGACGGGTCTTCATACGATGAGCAGTTCTTC. Amino acids: CASSPDGSSYDEQFF.

This CDR3 reads CASSLPEGEWTYNEQFF. DNA for the CDR3: TGTGCCAGCAGCTTACCAGAGGGGGAGTGGACCTACAATGAGCAGTTCTTC. The chain carries TRBV7-2 and TRBJ2-1, with D possibly matching TRBD1 (6 bases). This CDR3 has 17 amino acids. Per the germline V gene, CDR1 is SGHTA and CDR2 is FQGNSA. The V end was cut by 2 bases, the J end by 2 bases, with 16 bases between.

This clonotype was observed many times. The chain is built from TRBV20-1 and TRBJ1-2; D unresolved. The V and J ends lost 3 bases and 1 base respectively, with 6 bases between them. Looked up from germline, CDR1 is DFQATT and CDR2 is SNEGSKA (reference sequence). The length of the CDR3 is 12 residues. As DNA, the CDR3 is TGCAGTGCTAGTCCCAGTAACTATGGCTACACCTTC. It encodes CSASPSNYGYTF.

This clonotype was counted between two and nine times. The J gene is TRBJ2-7, the V gene TRBV28; no firm D call. The V gene's germline CDR1 is MDHEN and CDR2 SYDVKM. Between the trimmed V and J ends, which lost 4 bases and 1 base, there was a span of 17 bases. The CDR3 is 16 residues long. CDR3 sequence (DNA): TGTGCCAGCAGTTCCGTCGGTCTACGGCTGTCCTACGAGCAGTACTTC. Residues: CASSSVGLRLSYEQYF.

The table lists this clonotype with a few counts. V gene TRBV18 combines with J gene TRBJ2-1, with 10 bases identical to TRBD1. With V trimmed by 0 bases and J by 4 bases, 6 bases remained unmatched. The V gene's germline CDR1 is KGHSH and CDR2 LQKENI. The CDR3 is 17 amino acids. CDR3 residues: CASSPPAGQGVYNEQFF. The CDR3 DNA reads as TGTGCCAGCTCACCACCGGCCGGACAGGGGGTTTACAATGAGCAGTTCTTC.

A few counts support this clonotype. The chain recombines TRBV29-1 with TRBJ1-1; tentatively, D is TRBD1 (5 bases). This CDR3 is 12 amino acids long. V shed 7 bases and J shed 3 bases, with 12 bases lying between them. Germline assignment: CDR1 SQVTM and CDR2 ANQGSEA. CDR3 in amino acids: CSAHRRDTEAFF. CDR3 nucleotides: TGCAGCGCCCACCGCAGGGACACTGAAGCTTTCTTT. The whole variable domain, filled in from reference TRBV29-1 and TRBJ1-1, reads SAVISQKPSRDICQRGTSLTIQCQVDSQVTMMFWYRQQPGQSLTLIATANQGSEATYESGFVIDKFPISRPNLTFSTLTVSNMSPEDSSIYLCSAHRRDTEAFFGQGTRLTVV.

This clonotype was counted ten times or more. V gene TRBV7-2 combines with J gene TRBJ1-5; TRBD1 might be the D (6 bases). V was shortened by 5 bases and J by 5 bases, with 10 bases between the two germline ends. The CDR3 contains 13 residues. Germline CDR1 reads SGHTA; CDR2 reads FQGNSA. CDR3: CASSHGQYQPQHF. CDR3 bases: TGTGCCAGCAGCCATGGACAGTATCAGCCCCAGCATTTT. Full variable domain (rest looked up from reference TRBV7-2 and TRBJ1-5): GAGVSQSPSNKVTEKGKDVELRCDPISGHTALYWYRQSLGQGLEFLIYFQGNSAPDKSGLPSDRFSAERTGGSVSTLTIQRTQQEDSAVYLCASSHGQYQPQHFGDGTRLSIL.

The gene calls are TRBV12-3 or TRBV12-4 and TRBJ2-1, with D perhaps TRBD1 (6 bases). Trimming cost V 5 bases and J 6 bases, with 14 bases left between them. The CDR3 contains 14 residues. DNA of the CDR3: TGTGCCAGCAGTCCCCAAACCAGGGGCAATGAGCAGTTCTTC. Translating it yields CASSPQTRGNEQFF.

This clonotype has a handful of counts. This sequence joins TRBV13 and TRBJ2-7; TRBD2 matches at 11 bases. CDR3 length equals 15 residues. With 5 bases clipped from V and 4 bases from J, the junction kept 7 bases outside the gene matches. Germline lookup yields CDR1 PRHDT and CDR2 FYEKMQ (reference sequence). As DNA, the CDR3 is TGTGCCAGCAGCCCCTCCCTAGCGGGAGGTTACGAGCAGTACTTC. Protein product: CASSPSLAGGYEQYF.